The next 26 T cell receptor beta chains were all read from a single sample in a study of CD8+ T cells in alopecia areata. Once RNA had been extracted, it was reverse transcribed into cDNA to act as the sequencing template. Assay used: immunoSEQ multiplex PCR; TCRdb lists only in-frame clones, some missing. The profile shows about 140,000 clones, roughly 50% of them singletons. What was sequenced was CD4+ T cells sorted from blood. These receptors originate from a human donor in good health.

The chain's CDR3 is CSVAFRAEQFF. The CDR3 bases are TGCAGCGTTGCTTTCAGGGCGGAGCAGTTCTTC. The V gene is TRBV29-1, the J gene TRBJ2-1; possible D gene TRBD1, 5 bases. The CDR3 spans 11 residues. The V gene lost 4 bases and the J gene lost 10 bases, with 11 bases spanning the gap. CDR1 and CDR2 (germline): SQVTM, ANQGSEA.

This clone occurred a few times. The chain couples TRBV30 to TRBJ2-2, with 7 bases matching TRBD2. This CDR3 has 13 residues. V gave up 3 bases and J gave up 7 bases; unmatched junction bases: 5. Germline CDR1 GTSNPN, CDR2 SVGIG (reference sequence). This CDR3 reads CAWRAGEVGELFF. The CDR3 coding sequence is TGTGCCTGGAGGGCGGGAGAGGTCGGGGAGCTGTTTTTT.

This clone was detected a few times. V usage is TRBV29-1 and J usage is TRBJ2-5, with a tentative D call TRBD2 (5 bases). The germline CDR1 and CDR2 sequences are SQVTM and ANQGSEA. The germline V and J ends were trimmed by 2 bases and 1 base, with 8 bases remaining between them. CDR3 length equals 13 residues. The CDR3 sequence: CSVESGIQETQYF. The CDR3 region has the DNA TGCAGCGTTGAATCGGGGATCCAAGAGACCCAGTACTTC.

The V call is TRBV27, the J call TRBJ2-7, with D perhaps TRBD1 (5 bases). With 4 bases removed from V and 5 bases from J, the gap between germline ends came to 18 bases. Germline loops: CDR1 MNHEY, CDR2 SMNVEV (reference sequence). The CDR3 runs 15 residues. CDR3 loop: CASSSYLTGFHEQYF. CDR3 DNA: TGTGCCAGCAGTTCATACCTAACAGGTTTCCACGAGCAGTACTTC.

CDR3 region: CASSLTLSGANVLTF. CDR3 DNA sequence: TGTGCCAGCAGCTTGACGCTCTCTGGGGCCAACGTCCTGACTTTC. This chain links TRBV5-6 with TRBJ2-6; no firm D call. CDR1 and CDR2 from the germline V gene are SGHDT and YYEEEE. The V gene lost 1 base and the J gene lost 0 bases, with 5 bases spanning the gap. This CDR3 contains 15 residues.

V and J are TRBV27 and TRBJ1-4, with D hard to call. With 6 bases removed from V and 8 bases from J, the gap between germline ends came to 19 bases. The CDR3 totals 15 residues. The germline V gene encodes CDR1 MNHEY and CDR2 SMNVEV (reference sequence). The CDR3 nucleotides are TGTGCCAGCAGGGGAAGGGCGCGCGGAGGGGAAAAACTGTTTTTT. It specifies CASRGRARGGEKLFF.

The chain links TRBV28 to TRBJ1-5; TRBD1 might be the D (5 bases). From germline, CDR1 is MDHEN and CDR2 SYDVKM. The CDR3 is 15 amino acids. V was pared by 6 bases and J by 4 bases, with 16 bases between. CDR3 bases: TGTGCCAGCAGAACTCGTGGGACCGTGAATCAGCCCCAGCATTTT. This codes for CASRTRGTVNQPQHF. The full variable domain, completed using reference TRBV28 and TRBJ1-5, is DVKVTQSSRYLVKRTGEKVFLECVQDMDHENMFWYRQDPGLGLRLIYFSYDVKMKEKGDIPEGYSVSREKKERFSLILESASTNQTSMYLCASRTRGTVNQPQHFGDGTRLSIL.

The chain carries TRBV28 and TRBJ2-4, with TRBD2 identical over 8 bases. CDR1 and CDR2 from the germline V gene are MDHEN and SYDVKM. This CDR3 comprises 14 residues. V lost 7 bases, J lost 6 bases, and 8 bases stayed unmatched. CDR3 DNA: TGTGCCAGCATACCGGGACTAGGTGGAAACATTCAGTACTTC. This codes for CASIPGLGGNIQYF.

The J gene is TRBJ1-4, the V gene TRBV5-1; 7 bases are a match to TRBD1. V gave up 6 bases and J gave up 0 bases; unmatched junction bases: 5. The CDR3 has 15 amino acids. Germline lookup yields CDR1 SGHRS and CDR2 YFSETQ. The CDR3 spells CASTGTDPTNEKLFF. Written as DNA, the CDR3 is TGCGCCAGCACCGGGACAGATCCAACTAATGAAAAACTGTTTTTT.

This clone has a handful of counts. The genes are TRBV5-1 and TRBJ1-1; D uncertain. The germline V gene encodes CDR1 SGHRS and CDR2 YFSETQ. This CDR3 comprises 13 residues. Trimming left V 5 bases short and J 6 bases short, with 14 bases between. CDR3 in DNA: TGCGCCAGCAGGGCCAGGAACGCGGCTGAAGCTTTCTTT. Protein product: CASRARNAAEAFF. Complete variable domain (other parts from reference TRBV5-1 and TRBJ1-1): KAGVTQTPRYLIKTRGQQVTLSCSPISGHRSVSWYQQTPGQGLQFLFEYFSETQRNKGNFPGRFSGRQFSNSRSEMNVSTLELGDSALYLCASRARNAAEAFFGQGTRLTVV.

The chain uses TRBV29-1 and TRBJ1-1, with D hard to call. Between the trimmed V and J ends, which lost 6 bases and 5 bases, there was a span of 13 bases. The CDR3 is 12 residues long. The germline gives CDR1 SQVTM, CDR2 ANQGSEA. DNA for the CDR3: TGCAGCGTACCCGCCGGGTTGACTGAAGCTTTCTTT. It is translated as CSVPAGLTEAFF.

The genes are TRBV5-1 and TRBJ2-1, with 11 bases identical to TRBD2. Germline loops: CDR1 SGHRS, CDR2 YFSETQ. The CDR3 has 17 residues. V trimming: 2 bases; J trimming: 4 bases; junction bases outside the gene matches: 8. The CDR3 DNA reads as TGCGCCAGCAGCTTTCCTCGGACTAGCGGGCTGTACAATGAGCAGTTCTTC. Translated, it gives CASSFPRTSGLYNEQFF.

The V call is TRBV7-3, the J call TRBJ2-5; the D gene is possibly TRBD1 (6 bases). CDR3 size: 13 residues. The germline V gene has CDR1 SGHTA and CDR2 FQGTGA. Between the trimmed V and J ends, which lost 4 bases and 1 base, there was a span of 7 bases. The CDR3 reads CASSYRVQETQYF. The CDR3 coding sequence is TGTGCCAGCAGCTACAGGGTCCAAGAGACCCAGTACTTC.

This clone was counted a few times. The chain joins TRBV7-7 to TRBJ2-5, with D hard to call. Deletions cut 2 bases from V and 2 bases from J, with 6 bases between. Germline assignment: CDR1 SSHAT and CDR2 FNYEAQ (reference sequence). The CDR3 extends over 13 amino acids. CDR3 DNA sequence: TGTGCCAGCAGCTTAAGCGTTCAAGAGACCCAGTACTTC. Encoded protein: CASSLSVQETQYF.

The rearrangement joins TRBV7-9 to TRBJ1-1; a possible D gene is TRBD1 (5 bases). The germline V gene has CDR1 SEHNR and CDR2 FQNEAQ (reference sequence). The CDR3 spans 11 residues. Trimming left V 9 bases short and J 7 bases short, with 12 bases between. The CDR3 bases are TGTGCCAGTGCTGGACAAATTGAAGCTTTCTTT. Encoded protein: CASAGQIEAFF. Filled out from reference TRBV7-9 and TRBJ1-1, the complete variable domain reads DTGVSQNPRHKITKRGQNVTFRCDPISEHNRLYWYRQTLGQGPEFLTYFQNEAQLEKSRLLSDRFSAERPKGSFSTLEIQRTEQGDSAMYLCASAGQIEAFFGQGTRLTVV.

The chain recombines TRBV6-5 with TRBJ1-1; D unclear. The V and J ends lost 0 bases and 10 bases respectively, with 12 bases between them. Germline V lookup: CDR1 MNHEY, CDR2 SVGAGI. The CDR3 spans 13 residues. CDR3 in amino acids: CASSYSEQLGAFF. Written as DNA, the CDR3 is TGTGCCAGCAGTTACTCGGAACAGCTTGGAGCTTTCTTT.

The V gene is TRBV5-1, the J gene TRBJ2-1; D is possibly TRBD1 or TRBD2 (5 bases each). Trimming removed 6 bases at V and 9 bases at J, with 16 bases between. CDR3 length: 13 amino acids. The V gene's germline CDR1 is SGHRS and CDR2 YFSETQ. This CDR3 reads CASTGLLRGEQFF. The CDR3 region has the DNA TGCGCCAGCACCGGACTCCTGAGGGGTGAGCAGTTCTTC.

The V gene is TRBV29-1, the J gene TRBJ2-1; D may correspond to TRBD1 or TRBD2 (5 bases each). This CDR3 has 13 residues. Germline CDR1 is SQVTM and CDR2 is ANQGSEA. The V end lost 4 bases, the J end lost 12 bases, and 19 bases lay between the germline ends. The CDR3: CSVAPERGVGQFF. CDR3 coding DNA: TGCAGCGTTGCCCCCGAGAGGGGAGTCGGGCAGTTCTTC.

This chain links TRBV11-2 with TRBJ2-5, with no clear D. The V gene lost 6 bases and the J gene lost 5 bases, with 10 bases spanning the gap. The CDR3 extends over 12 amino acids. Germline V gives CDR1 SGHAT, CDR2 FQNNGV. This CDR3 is CASSLFRETQYF. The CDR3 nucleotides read TGTGCCAGCAGTTTATTCAGGGAGACCCAGTACTTC.

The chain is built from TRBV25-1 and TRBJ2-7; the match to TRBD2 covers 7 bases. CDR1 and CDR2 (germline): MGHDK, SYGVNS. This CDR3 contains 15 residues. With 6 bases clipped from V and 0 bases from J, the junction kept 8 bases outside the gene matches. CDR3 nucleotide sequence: TGTGCCAGCAGCCTGGGGGGGACTACCTCCTACGAGCAGTACTTC. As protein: CASSLGGTTSYEQYF.

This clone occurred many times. The CDR3 protein is CATPPYYEQYF. The CDR3 DNA is TGCGCCACCCCCCCTTACTACGAGCAGTACTTC. V and J are TRBV5-1 and TRBJ2-7, with D uncertain. Deletions cut 9 bases from V and 3 bases from J, with 10 bases between. CDR1 is SGHRS, CDR2 YFSETQ, per germline. This CDR3 is 11 amino acids long.

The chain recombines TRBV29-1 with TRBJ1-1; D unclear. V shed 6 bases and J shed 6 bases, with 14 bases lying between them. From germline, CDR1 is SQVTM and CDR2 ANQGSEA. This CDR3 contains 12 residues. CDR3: CSVGPTSPEAFF. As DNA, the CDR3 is TGCAGCGTCGGACCCACGTCACCTGAAGCTTTCTTT.

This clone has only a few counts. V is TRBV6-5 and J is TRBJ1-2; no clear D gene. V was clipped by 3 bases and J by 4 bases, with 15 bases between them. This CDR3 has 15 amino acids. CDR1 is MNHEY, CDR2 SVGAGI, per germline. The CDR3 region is CASSYAGRDVYGYTF. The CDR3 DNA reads TGTGCCAGCAGTTATGCCGGGCGGGATGTCTATGGCTACACCTTC.

CDR3 loop: CSVELGGWETQYF. As DNA, the CDR3 is TGCAGCGTTGAATTGGGGGGTTGGGAGACCCAGTACTTC. The chain combines TRBV29-1 with TRBJ2-5; a weak D match, TRBD2 (6 bases). CDR1 and CDR2 (germline): SQVTM, ANQGSEA. There are 13 residues in the CDR3. Trimming cost V 2 bases and J 5 bases, with 12 bases left between them.

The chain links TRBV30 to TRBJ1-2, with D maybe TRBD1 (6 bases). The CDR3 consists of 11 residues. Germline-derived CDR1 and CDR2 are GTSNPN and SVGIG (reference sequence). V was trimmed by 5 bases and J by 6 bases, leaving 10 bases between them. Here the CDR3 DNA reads TGTGCCTGGTTACAGGGAGATGGCTACACCTTC. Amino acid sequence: CAWLQGDGYTF.

The CDR3 coding sequence is TGCGCCAGCAGCTGGGTGGATACGCAGTATTTT. As protein: CASSWVDTQYF. The chain recombines TRBV5-1 with TRBJ2-3; no clear D gene. Germline V gives CDR1 SGHRS, CDR2 YFSETQ. The CDR3 contains 11 residues. The ends were cut back, 3 bases at V and 6 bases at J, with 5 bases in the middle.